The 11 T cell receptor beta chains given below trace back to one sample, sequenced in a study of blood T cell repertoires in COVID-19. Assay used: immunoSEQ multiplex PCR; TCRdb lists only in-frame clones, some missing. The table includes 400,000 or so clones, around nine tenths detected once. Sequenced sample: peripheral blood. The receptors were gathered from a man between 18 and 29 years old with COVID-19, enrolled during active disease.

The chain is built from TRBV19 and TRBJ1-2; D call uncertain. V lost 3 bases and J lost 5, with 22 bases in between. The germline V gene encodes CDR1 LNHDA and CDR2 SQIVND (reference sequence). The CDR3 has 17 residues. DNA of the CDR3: TGTGCCAGTAGTATTTCTGCAGGTCCGGAAGGAGGTTATGGCTACACCTTC. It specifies CASSISAGPEGGYGYTF.

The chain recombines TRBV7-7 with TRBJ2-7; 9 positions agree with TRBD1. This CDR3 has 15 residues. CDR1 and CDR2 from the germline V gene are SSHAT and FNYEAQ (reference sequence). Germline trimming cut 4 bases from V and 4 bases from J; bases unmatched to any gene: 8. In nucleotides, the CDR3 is TGTGCCAGCAGCTCATCGACAGGGGGTATGTACGAGCAGTACTTC. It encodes CASSSSTGGMYEQYF.

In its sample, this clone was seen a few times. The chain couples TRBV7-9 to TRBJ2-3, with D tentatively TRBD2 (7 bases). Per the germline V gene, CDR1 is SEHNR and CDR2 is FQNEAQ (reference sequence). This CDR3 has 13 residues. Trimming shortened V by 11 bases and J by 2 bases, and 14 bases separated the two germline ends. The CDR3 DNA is TGTGCCGGAGGGGCGGGGGCCACAGATACGCAGTATTTT. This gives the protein CAGGAGATDTQYF.

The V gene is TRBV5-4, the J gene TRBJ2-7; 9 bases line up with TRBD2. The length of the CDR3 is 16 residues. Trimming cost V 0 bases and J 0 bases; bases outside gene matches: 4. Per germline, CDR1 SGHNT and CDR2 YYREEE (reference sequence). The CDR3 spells CASSLVPSGVSYEQYF. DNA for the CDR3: TGTGCCAGCAGCTTGGTACCTAGCGGGGTCTCCTACGAGCAGTACTTC.

This CDR3 reads CASSLKLSSGDLTDTQYF. In DNA form, the CDR3 reads TGTGCCAGCAGCTTGAAGCTTTCTAGCGGGGATCTCACAGATACGCAGTATTTT. The rearrangement joins TRBV5-4 to TRBJ2-3; the match to TRBD2 covers 9 bases. The CDR3 contains 18 residues. The J segment lost 2 bases and the V segment lost 1 base, leaving 11 bases of the junction unmatched. Germline-derived CDR1 and CDR2 are SGHNT and YYREEE (reference sequence).

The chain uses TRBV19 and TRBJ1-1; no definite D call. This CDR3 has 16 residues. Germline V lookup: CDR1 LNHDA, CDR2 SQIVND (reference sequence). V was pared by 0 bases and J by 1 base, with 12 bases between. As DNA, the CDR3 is TGTGCCAGTAGTATAGATTTACGGGATACGAACACTGAAGCTTTCTTT. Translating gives CASSIDLRDTNTEAFF.

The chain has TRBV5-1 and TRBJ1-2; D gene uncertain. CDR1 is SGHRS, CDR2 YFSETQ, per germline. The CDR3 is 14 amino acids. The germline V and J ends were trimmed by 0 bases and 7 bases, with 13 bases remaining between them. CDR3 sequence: CASSLAALEGGYTF. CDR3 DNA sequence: TGCGCCAGCAGCTTGGCAGCTCTTGAGGGTGGCTACACCTTC.

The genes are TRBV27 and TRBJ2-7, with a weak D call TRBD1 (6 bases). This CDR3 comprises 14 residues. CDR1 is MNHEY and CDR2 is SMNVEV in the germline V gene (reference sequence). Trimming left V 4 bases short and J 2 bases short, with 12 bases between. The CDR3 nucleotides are TGTGCCAGCAGTTGGACAGAACGAACCTACGAGCAGTACTTC. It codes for CASSWTERTYEQYF.

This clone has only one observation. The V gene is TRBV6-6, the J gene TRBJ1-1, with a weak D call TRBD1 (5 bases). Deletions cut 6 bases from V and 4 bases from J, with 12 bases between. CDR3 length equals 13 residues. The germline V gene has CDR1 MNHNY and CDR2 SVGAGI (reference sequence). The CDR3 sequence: CASRVVGGTEAFF. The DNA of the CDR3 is TGTGCCAGCAGGGTCGTGGGGGGCACTGAAGCTTTCTTT.

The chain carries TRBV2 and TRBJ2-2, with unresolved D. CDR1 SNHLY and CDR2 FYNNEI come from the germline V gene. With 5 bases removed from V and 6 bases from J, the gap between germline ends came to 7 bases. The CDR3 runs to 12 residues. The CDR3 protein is CASSSGAGELFF. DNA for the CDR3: TGTGCCAGCAGTTCAGGTGCCGGGGAGCTGTTTTTT.

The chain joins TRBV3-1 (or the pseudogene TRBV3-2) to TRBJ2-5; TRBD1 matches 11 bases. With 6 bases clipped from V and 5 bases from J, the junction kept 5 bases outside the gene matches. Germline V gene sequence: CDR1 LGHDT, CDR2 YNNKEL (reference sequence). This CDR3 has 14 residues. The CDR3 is CASRRTGGGETQYF. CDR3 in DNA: TGTGCCAGCAGGCGGACAGGGGGCGGGGAGACCCAGTACTTC.